The 26 T cell receptor beta chains in this list originate from one sample, sequenced in a study of CD8 T cells in Susac syndrome. An amount of RNA that ranged from roughly 0.5 to 1 ug was reverse transcribed with random hexamers. Each CDR3 protein is one row after TCRdb ran MiXCR on the immunoSEQ multiplex PCR reads. The sample lists fewer than 200,000 distinct CDR3 sequences; roughly 95% were seen once. Material for sequencing was CD8+ T cells from PBMCs. The receptors originated from a human donor with multiple sclerosis.

The gene calls are TRBV27 and TRBJ1-1, with D possibly TRBD1 on 6 matching bases. The CDR3 totals 13 residues. Between the trimmed V and J ends, which lost 5 bases and 4 bases, there was a span of 11 bases. Germline-derived CDR1 and CDR2 are MNHEY and SMNVEV (reference sequence). CDR3 amino acids: CASSGGGLTEAFF. CDR3 bases: TGTGCCAGCAGTGGGGGGGGCCTCACTGAAGCTTTCTTT.

This chain connects TRBV29-1 to TRBJ2-2; D is perhaps TRBD1 (6 bases). Germline V gene data show CDR1 as SQVTM and CDR2 as ANQGSEA. V lost 3 bases to trimming and J lost 5 bases, with 16 bases between them. The CDR3 has 15 residues. The CDR3 loop reads CSVDSAGAGTGELFF. The CDR3 nucleotides are TGCAGCGTTGACAGTGCAGGGGCTGGGACCGGGGAGCTGTTTTTT.

V usage is TRBV20-1 and J usage is TRBJ2-1; 9 positions match TRBD2. The V gene's germline CDR1 is DFQATT and CDR2 SNEGSKA (reference sequence). The CDR3 extends over 16 amino acids. V was pared by 3 bases and J by 4 bases, with 10 bases of the junction left unmatched. In DNA, the CDR3 is TGCAGTGCTAGCCCAGGCGCTAGCGGGGTATACAATGAGCAGTTCTTC. It translates to CSASPGASGVYNEQFF.

The chain combines TRBV5-1 with TRBJ2-7; D remains unclear. Germline-derived CDR1 and CDR2 are SGHRS and YFSETQ. With 0 bases removed from V and 3 bases from J, the gap between germline ends came to 10 bases. The CDR3 sequence is 14 residues long. The CDR3 nucleotides are TGCGCCAGCAGCTTGGGGCAGTCACTCTACGAGCAGTACTTC. Translating gives CASSLGQSLYEQYF. Drawing the rest from reference TRBV5-1 and TRBJ2-7, the complete variable domain is KAGVTQTPRYLIKTRGQQVTLSCSPISGHRSVSWYQQTPGQGLQFLFEYFSETQRNKGNFPGRFSGRQFSNSRSEMNVSTLELGDSALYLCASSLGQSLYEQYFGPGTRLTVT.

As to this clonotype: One end of the junction varies from germline; a read error may be responsible. This rearrangement joins TRBV15 to TRBJ2-7; D possibly corresponds to TRBD2 (6 bases). The CDR3 is made up of 14 amino acids. Germline V gene lookup returns CDR1 LNHNV and CDR2 YYDKDF (reference sequence). CDR3 coding DNA: TGTGCCACCGGCAGCGGGTACAGCTCCTACGAGCAGTACTTC. Amino acids: CATGSGYSSYEQYF.

This chain uses TRBV27 with TRBJ2-5; D is possibly TRBD2 (7 bases). The germline V and J ends were trimmed by 5 bases and 4 bases, with 14 bases remaining between them. The V gene's germline CDR1 is MNHEY and CDR2 SMNVEV (reference sequence). This CDR3 has 14 amino acids. The CDR3 spells CASSPTGRAETQYF. CDR3 in DNA: TGTGCCAGCAGTCCCACAGGGAGGGCAGAGACCCAGTACTTC.

The chain has TRBV24-1 and TRBJ2-7, with a tentative D call TRBD1 (6 bases). This CDR3 is 13 amino acids long. CDR1 KGHDR and CDR2 SFDVKD come from the germline V gene. Trimming took off 12 bases at V and 3 bases at J, with 17 bases between the two ends. CDR3 DNA: TGTGCCTCACCAAAGGGGGAAGGCTACGAGCAGTACTTC. Protein: CASPKGEGYEQYF.

The chain joins TRBV7-3 to TRBJ2-3; D uncertain. This CDR3 comprises 15 residues. V gave up 1 base and J gave up 3 bases, with 11 bases separating them. CDR1 is SGHTA and CDR2 is FQGTGA in the germline V gene. The CDR3 nucleotides read TGTGCCAGCAGCTTAAACGGTGGGTCGACAGATACGCAGTATTTT. Its translation: CASSLNGGSTDTQYF.

The rearrangement joins TRBV20-1 to TRBJ2-3; 11 positions agree with TRBD2. Germline assignment: CDR1 DFQATT and CDR2 SNEGSKA (reference sequence). There are 14 residues in the CDR3. With V trimmed by 6 bases and J by 4 bases, 6 bases remained unmatched. The CDR3 sequence is CSAVGLAVSDTQYF. The CDR3, as DNA: TGCAGTGCCGTGGGACTAGCGGTTTCAGATACGCAGTATTTT.

The genes are TRBV9 and TRBJ2-5, with TRBD2 matching over 9 bases. J lost 5 bases, V lost 2 bases, and 7 bases had no gene match. This CDR3 region has 15 residues. Looked up from germline, CDR1 is SGDLS and CDR2 is YYNGEE. The CDR3 loop is CASSVGTSTGETQYF. The DNA for the CDR3 is TGTGCCAGCAGCGTTGGGACTAGCACCGGCGAGACCCAGTACTTC.

The chain is built from TRBV9 and TRBJ2-3; no clear D gene. The germline V gene encodes CDR1 SGDLS and CDR2 YYNGEE. V was trimmed by 5 bases and J by 0 bases, leaving 7 bases between them. The CDR3 length is 13 residues. The CDR3: CASRPGSTDTQYF. CDR3 nucleotides: TGTGCCAGCAGACCCGGGAGCACAGATACGCAGTATTTT.

This chain links TRBV9 with TRBJ1-1, with a possible D match to TRBD1 (6 bases). The length of the CDR3 is 16 residues. The V and J ends lost 4 bases and 6 bases respectively, with 22 bases between them. Germline CDR1 and CDR2: SGDLS and YYNGEE. CDR3 residues: CASSPRGEGVRSEAFF. As DNA, the CDR3 is TGTGCCAGCAGCCCCCGGGGGGAGGGGGTGAGGTCTGAAGCTTTCTTT.

The J gene is TRBJ1-2, the V gene TRBV29-1; possible D gene TRBD1, 6 bases. Germline V gives CDR1 SQVTM, CDR2 ANQGSEA. Trimming shortened V by 1 base and J by 4 bases, and 13 bases separated the two germline ends. The CDR3 is made up of 14 amino acids. Here the CDR3 reads CSVEVRGGLYGYTF. CDR3 nucleotides: TGCAGCGTTGAAGTTCGTGGGGGCCTCTATGGCTACACCTTC.

Remarks on this clonotype: At one boundary the junction diverges from the germline segment, which might be a read error. V is TRBV12-3 or TRBV12-4 and J is TRBJ2-1; no reliable D call. The CDR3 extends over 14 amino acids. The CDR3 sequence: CASSLGGFYNEQFF. The CDR3 bases are TGTGCCAGCAGTTTAGGCGGATTCTACAATGAACAGTTCTTC.

CDR3 nucleotides: TGTGCCATCAGTGTCGGTCAGGGAGGCTACGAGCAGTACTTC. Protein sequence: CAISVGQGGYEQYF. The chain employs TRBV10-3 and TRBJ2-7; TRBD2 might be the D (6 bases). Trimming removed 4 bases from V and 3 bases from J, with 13 bases in between. This CDR3 spans 14 amino acids. In germline, CDR1 is ENHRY, CDR2 SYGVKD.

The chain employs TRBV30 and TRBJ2-4, with unresolved D. The germline CDR1 and CDR2 sequences are GTSNPN and SVGIG (reference sequence). The V and J ends lost 1 base and 0 bases respectively, with 7 bases between them. The CDR3 is 14 amino acids. DNA of the CDR3: TGTGCCTGGAGTGCGCTACTAGCCAAAAACATTCAGTACTTC. Its protein product is CAWSALLAKNIQYF.

The gene calls are TRBV5-1 and TRBJ1-1, with 10 nucleotides matching TRBD1. Trimming took 4 bases from V and 5 from J; bases not matched to a gene: 8. CDR1 is SGHRS and CDR2 is YFSETQ in the germline V gene. The CDR3 is 15 residues long. The chain's CDR3 is CASSPPRTGGTEAFF. The CDR3 DNA is TGCGCCAGCAGCCCCCCGAGGACAGGGGGAACTGAAGCTTTCTTT.

The chain employs TRBV12-5 and TRBJ2-1; tentative D call: TRBD1 (5 bases). Trimming left V 0 bases short and J 2 bases short, with 11 bases between. CDR3 length: 16 residues. The germline CDR1 and CDR2 sequences are LGHNT and FRNRAP. CDR3 sequence: CASGLVFQGPYNEQFF. Written as DNA, the CDR3 is TGTGCTAGTGGTTTGGTATTCCAGGGTCCCTACAATGAGCAGTTCTTC.

V gene TRBV9 combines with J gene TRBJ2-2, with TRBD1 matching 8 bases. Trimming cost V 3 bases and J 1 base; bases outside gene matches: 2. Germline CDR1 SGDLS, CDR2 YYNGEE. CDR3 length: 15 residues. The CDR3 DNA reads as TGTGCCAGCAGCGGGGGGACAGGGAACACCGGGGAGCTGTTTTTT. Translated, it gives CASSGGTGNTGELFF.

The gene calls are TRBV7-3 and TRBJ2-2; no firm D call. CDR1 and CDR2 (germline): SGHTA, FQGTGA. The CDR3 is 12 residues long. The V and J ends lost 5 bases and 7 bases respectively, with 8 bases between them. The CDR3 bases are TGTGCCAGCAGCCCCTGGAGCGGGGAGCTGTTTTTT. As protein: CASSPWSGELFF.

This chain links TRBV5-1 with TRBJ2-5; D might be TRBD1 or TRBD2, each matching 6 bases. Germline values: CDR1 SGHRS, CDR2 YFSETQ. The CDR3 is made up of 16 amino acids. Trimming cost V 4 bases and J 3 bases, with 19 bases left between them. The CDR3 DNA sequence: TGCGCCAGCAGCATCTCCCGGAGGGGGATAAAAGAGACCCAGTACTTC. It is translated as CASSISRRGIKETQYF.

The chain recombines TRBV27 with TRBJ2-7; 13 bases are a match to TRBD2. The CDR3 has 15 amino acids. CDR1 is MNHEY, CDR2 SMNVEV, per germline (reference sequence). The V segment lost 5 bases and the J segment 6 bases; nucleotides outside the gene matches: 7. The CDR3 sequence: CASSQRLAGGGEQYF. The CDR3 DNA follows: TGTGCCAGCAGTCAAAGACTAGCGGGAGGAGGCGAGCAGTACTTC.

The chain combines TRBV4-1 with TRBJ2-5, with D maybe TRBD2 (6 bases). The CDR3 contains 14 residues. Germline values: CDR1 MGHRA, CDR2 YSYEKL. V gave up 0 bases and J gave up 5 bases, with 10 bases separating them. The CDR3 sequence is CASSQDRRGETQYF. CDR3 nucleotides: TGCGCCAGCAGCCAAGATCGGAGGGGTGAGACCCAGTACTTC.

V gene TRBV12-3 or TRBV12-4 combines with J gene TRBJ2-1; D unresolved. The V end was cut by 6 bases, the J end by 8 bases, with 8 bases between. This CDR3 is 11 amino acids long. The CDR3 region is CASSPRYEQFF. The CDR3 DNA reads TGTGCCAGCAGCCCCCGGTATGAGCAGTTCTTC.

V usage is TRBV19 and J usage is TRBJ2-1; 9 nucleotides align to TRBD1. This CDR3 has 15 residues. CDR1 is LNHDA and CDR2 is SQIVND in the germline V gene (reference sequence). V shed 6 bases, J shed 8 bases, and the junction held 11 bases outside the gene matches. The CDR3 here is CASSPGTGNLDEQFF. CDR3 DNA: TGTGCCAGTAGCCCCGGGACAGGGAATTTGGATGAGCAGTTCTTC. Together with reference TRBV19 and TRBJ2-1, the CDR3 gives the full variable domain: DGGITQSPKYLFRKEGQNVTLSCEQNLNHDAMYWYRQDPGQGLRLIYYSQIVNDFQKGDIAEGYSVSREKKESFPLTVTSAQKNPTAFYLCASSPGTGNLDEQFFGPGTRLTVL.

V gene TRBV30 combines with J gene TRBJ1-1; D perhaps matches TRBD1 (5 bases). V lost 0 bases to trimming and J lost 4 bases, with 21 bases between them. There are 17 residues in the CDR3. CDR1 and CDR2 from the germline V gene are GTSNPN and SVGIG (reference sequence). Here the CDR3 DNA reads TGTGCCTGGAGTGTACGGTTTGCAGGGCAGAAGGGCACTGAAGCTTTCTTT. This translates into CAWSVRFAGQKGTEAFF.